A selection of T cell receptor beta chains follows, all from one sample in a study of CD8+ T cells in alopecia areata. Assay used: immunoSEQ multiplex PCR; TCRdb lists only in-frame clones, some missing. The table lists some 190,000 clones, around 66% of them singletons. Sequencing used CD4+ T cells sorted from blood, obtained around week 44, from a patient treated with tofacitinib. These receptors all stem from a human donor with alopecia areata. The CDR3 runs from the conserved cysteine through the conserved F or W. The D gene is left open where the match is weak. Size values are once, few and many counts, or a class for expanded clones, and some rows have none.

abundance | d_gene | j_gene | v_gene | CDR3aa | CDR3nt
. | TRBD2 | TRBJ2-1 | TRBV4-3 | CASSQDPREEDEQFF | TGCGCCAGCAGCCAAGACCCCCGGGAGGAGGATGAGCAGTTCTTC
many | . | TRBJ2-3 | TRBV11-2 | CASSLKGPTDTQYF | TGTGCCAGCAGCTTAAAGGGTCCCACAGATACGCAGTATTTT
. | . | TRBJ1-1 | TRBV4-1 | CASSQAMSRLTEAFF | TGCGCCAGCAGCCAGGCCATGAGTCGGCTCACTGAAGCTTTCTTT
. | TRBD1 | TRBJ2-7 | TRBV29-1 | CSGGDRGPPDEQYF | TGCAGCGGTGGGGACAGGGGCCCTCCCGACGAGCAGTACTTC
once | . | TRBJ2-7 | TRBV30 | CAWRTAGAVSHEQYF | TGTGCCTGGAGGACGGCGGGGGCAGTGTCCCACGAGCAGTACTTC
. | . | TRBJ1-1 | TRBV29-1 | CSGGQIGTEAFF | TGCAGCGGCGGACAGATTGGGACTGAAGCTTTCTTT
few | . | TRBJ2-6 | TRBV5-1 | CASSLAGSLSGANVLTF | TGCGCCAGCAGCTTGGCAGGGTCACTCTCTGGGGCCAACGTCCTGACTTTC
. | . | TRBJ1-5 | TRBV4-3 | CASSQDLGGSNQPQHF | TGCGCCAGCAGCCAAGACCTGGGGGGGTCCAATCAGCCCCAGCATTTT
. | . | TRBJ1-1 | TRBV29-1 | CSAHRATEAFF | TGCAGCGCCCACAGGGCCACTGAAGCTTTCTTT
. | . | TRBJ2-3 | TRBV4-2 | CASSQDLGTSSPDTQYF | TGTGCCAGCAGCCAAGATCTAGGGACCTCATCGCCAGATACGCAGTATTTT
once | . | TRBJ2-3 | TRBV10-2 | CASGETPADTQYF | TGCGCCAGCGGGGAAACCCCCGCAGATACGCAGTATTTT
. | . | TRBJ1-6 | TRBV27 | CASGEYNSPLHF | TGTGCCAGCGGCGAGTATAATTCACCCCTCCACTTT
. | . | TRBJ2-1 | TRBV5-6 | CASSRGLYNEQFF | TGTGCCAGCAGTAGGGGCCTCTACAATGAGCAGTTCTTC
. | TRBD1 | TRBJ2-3 | TRBV6-5 | CASSSGQVTDTQYF | TGTGCCAGCAGCTCCGGACAGGTCACAGATACGCAGTATTTT
. | . | TRBJ2-3 | TRBV1 | CTSSHLAGPSTDTQYF | TGCACCAGCAGCCACCTAGCGGGGCCTAGCACAGATACGCAGTATTTT
. | . | TRBJ2-3 | TRBV9 | CASSVAGSPMDTQYF | TGTGCCAGCAGCGTAGCCGGGTCCCCTATGGATACGCAGTATTTT
. | TRBD1 | TRBJ2-2 | TRBV30 | CAWRGTGVTGELFF | TGTGCCTGGCGGGGGACAGGGGTAACCGGGGAGCTGTTTTTT
. | . | TRBJ2-3 | TRBV5-1 | CASSLRSLGTDTQYF | TGCGCCAGCAGCTTGAGGTCACTCGGGACGGATACGCAGTATTTT
. | TRBD1 | TRBJ2-4 | TRBV6-6 | CASSAPPGQGKNIQYF | TGTGCCAGCAGTGCGCCTCCGGGACAGGGGAAAAACATTCAGTACTTC
. | . | TRBJ2-2 | TRBV2 | CASTSAGELFF | TGTGCCAGCACGAGCGCCGGGGAGCTGTTTTTT
. | TRBD1 | TRBJ2-7 | TRBV7-2 | CASTLNRGLEQYF | TGTGCCAGCACCCTTAACAGGGGATTGGAGCAGTACTTC
. | TRBD1 | TRBJ1-2 | TRBV25-1 | CASREGGSNGYTF | TGTGCCAGCAGGGAAGGGGGCAGTAATGGCTACACCTTC
. | TRBD1 | TRBJ1-5 | TRBV30 | CALTPRTGLNQPQHF | TGTGCCCTAACCCCCAGGACAGGCCTCAATCAGCCCCAGCATTTT